Listed below are T cell receptor beta chains from one sample, sequenced in a study of molecular identifiers for immune sequencing clone quantification. TCRdb itself ran the PCR reads through MiXCR, one entry per CDR3 protein. The table records about half a million distinct CDR3 sequences, about 25% of them present only once. Sequences were obtained from naive CD8+ T cells from blood, with Jurkat cell RNA spiked in. These receptors were collected from a human donor in good health. Some libraries in this study had Jurkat cell RNA spiked in. The CDR3 runs from the conserved cysteine through the conserved F or W. A D gene is named only where the DNA matches it firmly.

TRBD2 20 TRBJ2-1 TRBV27 CASSYIPLAGEHGAYNEQFF
. 13 TRBJ2-7 TRBV5-3 CASSLAGRGSQYF
. 15 TRBJ2-7 TRBV4-3 CASSKGRGYSYERYF
. 17 TRBJ2-7 TRBV6-2/TRBV6-3 CASTKLEMGIPHYEQYF
TRBD1 16 TRBJ1-5 TRBV4-1 CASSLGQGASNQPQHF
TRBD2 16 TRBJ2-3 TRBV7-9 CASSATGTSGTDTQYF
. 16 TRBJ2-2 TRBV13 CASSLARVGNTGELFF
. 14 TRBJ1-2 TRBV27 CASSSLTSSYGYTF
. 16 TRBJ1-4 TRBV11-2 CASSLGLARNNEKLFF
. 17 TRBJ2-3 TRBV7-9 CASSSRTPVLDTDTQYF
TRBD1 15 TRBJ1-2 TRBV7-9 CASSLESGGYYGYTF
. 12 TRBJ1-2 TRBV12-3/TRBV12-4 CASSIHGDGYTF
TRBD2 14 TRBJ2-7 TRBV4-3 CASSHSRDYYEQYF
. 12 TRBJ1-5 TRBV7-9 CASSRWNQPQHF
. 15 TRBJ2-7 TRBV6-5 CASSPQVHLPYEQYF
TRBD2 13 TRBJ2-4 TRBV6-5 CASSLAGMDIQYF
TRBD1 14 TRBJ1-6 TRBV5-6 CASSLWGQGSPLHF